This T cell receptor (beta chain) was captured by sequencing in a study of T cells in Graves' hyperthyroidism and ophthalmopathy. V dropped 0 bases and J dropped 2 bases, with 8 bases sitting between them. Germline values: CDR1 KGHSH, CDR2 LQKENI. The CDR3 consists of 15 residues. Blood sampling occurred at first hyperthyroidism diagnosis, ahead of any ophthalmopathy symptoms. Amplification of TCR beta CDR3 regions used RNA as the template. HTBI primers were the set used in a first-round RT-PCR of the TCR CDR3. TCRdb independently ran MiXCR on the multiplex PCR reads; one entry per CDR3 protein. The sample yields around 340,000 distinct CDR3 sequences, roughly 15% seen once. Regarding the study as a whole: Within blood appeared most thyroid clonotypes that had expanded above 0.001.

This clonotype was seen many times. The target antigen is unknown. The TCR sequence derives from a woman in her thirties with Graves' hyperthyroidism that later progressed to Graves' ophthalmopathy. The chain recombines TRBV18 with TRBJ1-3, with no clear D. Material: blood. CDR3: CASSPPSRTGNTIYF. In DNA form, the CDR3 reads TGTGCCAGCTCACCACCGTCGAGAACTGGAAACACCATATATTTT. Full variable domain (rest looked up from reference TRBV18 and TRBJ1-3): NAGVMQNPRHLVRRRGQEARLRCSPMKGHSHVYWYRQLPEEGLKFMVYLQKENIIDESGMPKERFSAEFPKEGPSILRIQQVVRGDSAAYFCASSPPSRTGNTIYFGEGSWLTVV.